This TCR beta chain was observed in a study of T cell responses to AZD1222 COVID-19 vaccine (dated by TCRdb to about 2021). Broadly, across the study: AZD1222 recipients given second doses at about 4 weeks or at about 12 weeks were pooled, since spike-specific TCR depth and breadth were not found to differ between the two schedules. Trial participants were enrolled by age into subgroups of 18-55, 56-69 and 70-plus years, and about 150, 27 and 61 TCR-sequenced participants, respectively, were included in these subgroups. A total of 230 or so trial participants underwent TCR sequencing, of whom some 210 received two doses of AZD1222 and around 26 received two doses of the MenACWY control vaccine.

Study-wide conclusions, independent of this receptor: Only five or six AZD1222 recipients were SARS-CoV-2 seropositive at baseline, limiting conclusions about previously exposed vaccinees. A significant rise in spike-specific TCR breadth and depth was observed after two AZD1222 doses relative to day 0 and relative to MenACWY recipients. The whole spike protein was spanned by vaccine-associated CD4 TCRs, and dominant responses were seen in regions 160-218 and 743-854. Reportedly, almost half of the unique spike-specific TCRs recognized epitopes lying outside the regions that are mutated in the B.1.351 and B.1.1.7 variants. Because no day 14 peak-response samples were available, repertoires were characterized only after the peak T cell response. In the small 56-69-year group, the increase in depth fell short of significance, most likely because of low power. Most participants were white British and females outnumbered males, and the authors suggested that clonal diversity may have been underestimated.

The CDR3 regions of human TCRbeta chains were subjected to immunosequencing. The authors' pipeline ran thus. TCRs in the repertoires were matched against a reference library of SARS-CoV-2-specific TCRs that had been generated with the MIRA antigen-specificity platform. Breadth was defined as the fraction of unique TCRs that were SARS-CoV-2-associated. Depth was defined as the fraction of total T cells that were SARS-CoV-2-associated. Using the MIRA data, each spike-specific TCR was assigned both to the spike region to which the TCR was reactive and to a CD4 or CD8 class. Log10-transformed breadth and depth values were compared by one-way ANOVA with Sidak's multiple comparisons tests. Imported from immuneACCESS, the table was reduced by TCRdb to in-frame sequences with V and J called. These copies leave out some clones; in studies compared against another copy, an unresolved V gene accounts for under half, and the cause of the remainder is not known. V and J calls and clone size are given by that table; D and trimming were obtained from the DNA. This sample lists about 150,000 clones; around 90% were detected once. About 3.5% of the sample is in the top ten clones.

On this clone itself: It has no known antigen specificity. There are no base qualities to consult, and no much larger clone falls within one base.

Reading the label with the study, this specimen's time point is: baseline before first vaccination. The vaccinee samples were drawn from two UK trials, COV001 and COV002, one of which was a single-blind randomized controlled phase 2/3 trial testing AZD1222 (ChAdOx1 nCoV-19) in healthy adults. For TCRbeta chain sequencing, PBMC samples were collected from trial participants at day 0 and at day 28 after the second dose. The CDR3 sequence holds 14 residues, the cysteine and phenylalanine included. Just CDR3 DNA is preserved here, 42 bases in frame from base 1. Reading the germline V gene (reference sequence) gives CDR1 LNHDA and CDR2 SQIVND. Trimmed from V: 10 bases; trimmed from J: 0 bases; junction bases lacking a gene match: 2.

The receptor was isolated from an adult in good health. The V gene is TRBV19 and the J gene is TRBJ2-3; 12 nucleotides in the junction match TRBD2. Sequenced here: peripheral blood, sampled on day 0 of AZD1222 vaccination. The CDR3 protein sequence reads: CATGTSGSTDTQYF. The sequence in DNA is TGTGCCACCGGGACTAGCGGGAGCACAGATACGCAGTATTTT.